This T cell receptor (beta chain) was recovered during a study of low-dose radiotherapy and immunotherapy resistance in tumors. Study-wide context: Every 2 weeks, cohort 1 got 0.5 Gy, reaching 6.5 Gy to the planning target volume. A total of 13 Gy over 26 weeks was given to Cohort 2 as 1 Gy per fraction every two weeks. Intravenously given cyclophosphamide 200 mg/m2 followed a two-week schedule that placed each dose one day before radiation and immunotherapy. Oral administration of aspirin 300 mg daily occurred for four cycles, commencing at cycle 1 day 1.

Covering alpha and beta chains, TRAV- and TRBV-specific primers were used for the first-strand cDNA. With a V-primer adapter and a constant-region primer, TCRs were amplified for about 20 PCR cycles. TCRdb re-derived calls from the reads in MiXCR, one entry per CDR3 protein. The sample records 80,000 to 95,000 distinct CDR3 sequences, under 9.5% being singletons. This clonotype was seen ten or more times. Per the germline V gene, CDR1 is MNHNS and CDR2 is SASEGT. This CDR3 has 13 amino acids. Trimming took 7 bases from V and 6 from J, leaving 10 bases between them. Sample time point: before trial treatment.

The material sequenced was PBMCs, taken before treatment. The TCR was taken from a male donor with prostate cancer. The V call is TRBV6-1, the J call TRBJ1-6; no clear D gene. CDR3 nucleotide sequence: TGTGCCAGCAAGGATTTTCTTAATTCACCCCTCCACTTT. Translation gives CASKDFLNSPLHF.